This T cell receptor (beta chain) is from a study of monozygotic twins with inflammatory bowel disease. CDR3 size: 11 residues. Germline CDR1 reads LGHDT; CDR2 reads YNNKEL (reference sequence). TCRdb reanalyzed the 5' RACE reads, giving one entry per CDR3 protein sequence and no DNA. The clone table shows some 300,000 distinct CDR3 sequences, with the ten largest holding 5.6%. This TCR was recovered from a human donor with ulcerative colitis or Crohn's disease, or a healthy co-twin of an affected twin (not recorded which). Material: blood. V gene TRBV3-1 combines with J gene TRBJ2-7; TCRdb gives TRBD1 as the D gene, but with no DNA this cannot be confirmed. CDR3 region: CASSRTGVKYF.